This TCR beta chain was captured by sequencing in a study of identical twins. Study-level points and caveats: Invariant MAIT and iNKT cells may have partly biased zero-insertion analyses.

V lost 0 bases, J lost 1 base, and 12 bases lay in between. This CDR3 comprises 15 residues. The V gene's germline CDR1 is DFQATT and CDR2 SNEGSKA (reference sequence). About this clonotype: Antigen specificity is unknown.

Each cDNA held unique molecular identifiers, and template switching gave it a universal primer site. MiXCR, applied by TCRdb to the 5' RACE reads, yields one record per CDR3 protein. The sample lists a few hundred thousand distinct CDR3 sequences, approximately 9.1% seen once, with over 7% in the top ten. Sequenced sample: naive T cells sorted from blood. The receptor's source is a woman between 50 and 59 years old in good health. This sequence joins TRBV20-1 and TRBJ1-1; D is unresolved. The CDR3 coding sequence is TGCAGTGCTAGAGAGCCGAAGACACCGAACACTGAAGCTTTCTTT. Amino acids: CSAREPKTPNTEAFF.